One sample yielded the 25 T cell receptor beta chains listed below, sequenced in a study of OX40 agonist ivuxolimab in advanced cancers. Library preparation employed the immunoSEQ multiplex PCR assay. In TCRdb, the immuneACCESS table is reduced to in-frame sequences with V and J assigned. These tables do not hold every clone; where another copy was compared, an unresolved V gene accounts for under half, and the others remain unexplained. The sample yields some 70,000 clones; 75% to 95% were counted once. The ten top clones hold 0.8% to 1.2% of the sample. The sequenced sample was CD4+ or CD8+ T cells sorted from blood, obtained in a trial of the OX40 agonist ivuxolimab. These receptor sequences come from an adult with an advanced solid tumor such as melanoma, head and neck, liver or kidney cancer.

The chain employs TRBV19 and TRBJ1-4; a possible D gene is TRBD1 (5 bases). This CDR3 spans 14 amino acids. From germline, CDR1 is LNHDA and CDR2 SQIVND (reference sequence). The V and J ends lost 6 bases and 6 bases respectively, with 14 bases between them. CDR3 protein: CASRPVGGDEKLFF. Here the CDR3 DNA reads TGTGCCAGTAGACCTGTGGGGGGTGATGAAAAACTGTTTTTT.

The CDR3 nucleotides are TGCGCCAGCAGCTTGGTGCCCGCACTAGCAGATACGCAGTATTTT. Translating gives CASSLVPALADTQYF. J is TRBJ2-3 and V is TRBV5-1, with D possibly being TRBD2 (5 bases). The CDR3 is 15 residues long. Trimming removed 0 bases from V and 4 bases from J, with 12 bases in between. The germline gives CDR1 SGHRS, CDR2 YFSETQ. The variable domain in full, with the rest retrieved from reference TRBV5-1 and TRBJ2-3, is KAGVTQTPRYLIKTRGQQVTLSCSPISGHRSVSWYQQTPGQGLQFLFEYFSETQRNKGNFPGRFSGRQFSNSRSEMNVSTLELGDSALYLCASSLVPALADTQYFGPGTRLTVL.

The rearrangement links TRBV5-1 to TRBJ2-5, with D perhaps matching TRBD2 (6 bases). V was clipped by 3 bases and J by 4 bases, with 16 bases between them. Germline V CDR1 and CDR2: SGHRS, YFSETQ. The CDR3 contains 15 residues. CDR3 nucleotide sequence: TGCGCCAGCAGCTCCCACCCGGGGACTCTAGAGACCCAGTACTTC. Amino acids: CASSSHPGTLETQYF.

The gene calls are TRBV11-3 and TRBJ2-7; D is perhaps TRBD1 (6 bases). Trimming left V 4 bases short and J 2 bases short, with 15 bases between. The germline gives CDR1 SGHNT, CDR2 YENEEA. The CDR3 sequence is 15 residues long. The CDR3 loop is CASSSGQGFAYEQYF. CDR3 bases: TGTGCCAGCAGCTCGGGGCAGGGGTTCGCCTACGAGCAGTACTTC.

In its sample, this clone was seen once. The chain recombines TRBV12-5 with TRBJ2-5; D is undetermined. Trimming pared 2 bases from V and 2 bases from J, leaving 15 bases between. Germline V lookup: CDR1 LGHNT, CDR2 FRNRAP. The CDR3 is 16 amino acids. The CDR3, as DNA: TGTGCTAGTGGTTTGTTTAAGGGAAGGTTTCAAGAGACCCAGTACTTC. This sequence encodes CASGLFKGRFQETQYF.

The rearrangement joins TRBV7-6 to TRBJ2-3; D might be TRBD1 (5 bases). V was trimmed by 1 base and J by 4 bases, leaving 12 bases between them. The CDR3 consists of 15 residues. Germline V CDR1 and CDR2: SGHVS, FNYEAQ. CDR3 DNA sequence: TGTGCCAGCAGCTTAGGAGCAGGGTGGCCAGATACGCAGTATTTT. Protein sequence: CASSLGAGWPDTQYF.

The chain carries TRBV5-4 and TRBJ1-1; possible D gene TRBD1, 5 bases. The CDR3 spans 18 residues. CDR1 is SGHNT, CDR2 YYREEE, per germline (reference sequence). V was shortened by 0 bases and J by 6 bases, with 24 bases between the two germline ends. The CDR3 protein is CASSLEGAGVRGFAEAFF. The CDR3 nucleotides read TGTGCCAGCAGCTTGGAAGGGGCCGGGGTAAGAGGTTTCGCTGAAGCTTTCTTT.

This chain connects TRBV6-4 to TRBJ1-2, with D possibly TRBD1 on 5 matching bases. Trimming took 5 bases from V and 5 from J, leaving 15 bases between them. Germline V gives CDR1 MRHNA, CDR2 SNTAGT. The CDR3 is made up of 14 amino acids. CDR3 residues: CASSSLRVLYGYTF. CDR3 DNA: TGTGCCAGCAGTTCCCTCAGGGTGCTTTATGGCTACACCTTC.

The CDR3 bases are TGCGCCAGCAGCCGAACCACAGGCCGGACAGGGATCACCACAGATACGCAGTATTTT. The encoded protein is CASSRTTGRTGITTDTQYF. The chain recombines TRBV4-1 with TRBJ2-3, with 8 bases fitting TRBD1. V dropped 4 bases and J dropped 2; count of bases not matched to a gene: 17. The CDR3 has 19 amino acids. Germline V CDR1 and CDR2: MGHRA, YSYEKL.

About this clone itself: A single base separates this from a much larger clone, so it may be a read error. The sample has other DNA sequences that encode this CDR3 too. This chain links TRBV5-4 with TRBJ2-2; no clear D gene. CDR1 is SGHNT, CDR2 YYREEE, per germline (reference sequence). The CDR3 has 14 amino acids. V lost 0 bases and J lost 1, with 4 bases in between. As DNA, the CDR3 is TGTGCCAGCAGCTTGGTAGGGAACACCGGGGAGCTGTTTTTT. Protein product: CASSLVGNTGELFF.

V usage is TRBV7-9 and J usage is TRBJ1-1, with a tentative D call TRBD1 (5 bases). Germline CDR1 reads SEHNR; CDR2 reads FQNEAQ (reference sequence). Trimming left V 5 bases short and J 10 bases short, with 17 bases between. The CDR3 contains 13 residues. This CDR3 is CASSPGTPDGAFF. CDR3 nucleotide sequence: TGTGCCAGCAGCCCGGGGACCCCCGACGGAGCTTTCTTT.

V is TRBV11-3 and J is TRBJ2-1; TRBD2 agrees at 7 bases. V dropped 4 bases and J dropped 7; count of bases not matched to a gene: 7. Germline CDR1 reads SGHNT; CDR2 reads YENEEA. There are 14 residues in the CDR3. The CDR3 DNA reads as TGTGCCAGCAGCTACTTGGGGAGGGAAAATGAGCAGTTCTTC. This encodes CASSYLGRENEQFF.

This sequence joins TRBV5-1 and TRBJ2-7; D gene ambiguous. Germline CDR1 is SGHRS and CDR2 is YFSETQ. The CDR3 is 14 residues long. V was clipped by 0 bases and J by 2 bases, with 9 bases between them. This chain's CDR3 is CASSLDDGAYEQYF. The CDR3 nucleotides are TGCGCCAGCAGCTTGGATGACGGAGCCTACGAGCAGTACTTC.

This chain connects TRBV2 to TRBJ2-5; no definite D call. Germline-derived CDR1 and CDR2 are SNHLY and FYNNEI. The CDR3 covers 11 residues. The V end lost 6 bases, the J end lost 2 bases, and 4 bases lay between the germline ends. CDR3 sequence (DNA): TGTGCCAGCAGGTTACAAGAGACCCAGTACTTC. Its translation: CASRLQETQYF.

The genes are TRBV4-1 and TRBJ1-1; D is perhaps TRBD1 (5 bases). The CDR3 has 17 residues. Between the trimmed V and J ends, which lost 3 bases and 1 base, there was a span of 18 bases. The germline V gene encodes CDR1 MGHRA and CDR2 YSYEKL. The DNA of the CDR3 is TGCGCCAGCAGCCAGTTCCCCCAGGGAGCAGGGAACACTGAAGCTTTCTTT. It codes for CASSQFPQGAGNTEAFF.

The chain joins TRBV10-3 to TRBJ2-5, with 8 bases aligning to TRBD2. The CDR3 length is 14 residues. With V trimmed by 2 bases and J by 5 bases, 4 bases remained unmatched. Germline assignment: CDR1 ENHRY and CDR2 SYGVKD. The CDR3: CAISEATSGETQYF. The DNA for the CDR3 is TGTGCCATCAGTGAGGCCACTAGCGGCGAGACCCAGTACTTC.

This chain uses TRBV18 with TRBJ2-2; D possibly uses TRBD1 or TRBD2 (5 bases each). Germline V gene sequence: CDR1 KGHSH, CDR2 LQKENI. Trimming removed 1 base from V and 6 bases from J, with 15 bases in between. This CDR3 is built from 16 residues. The CDR3 nucleotides read TGTGCCAGCTCACCACTGATCCCTGGGGGACCCGGGGAGCTGTTTTTT. As protein: CASSPLIPGGPGELFF.

CDR3 residues: CASSLGQGVGNTIYF. The CDR3 coding sequence is TGCGCCAGCAGCTTGGGCCAGGGGGTAGGAAACACCATATATTTT. The gene calls are TRBV5-1 and TRBJ1-3, with TRBD1 matching 7 bases. This CDR3 has 15 residues. V shed 0 bases and J 4 bases; nucleotides not matched to a gene: 4. Germline loops: CDR1 SGHRS, CDR2 YFSETQ.

The CDR3 DNA sequence: TGTGCCAGCAGCCTATGGTCAAATCGAAACACCATATATTTT. Translated: CASSLWSNRNTIYF. This chain uses TRBV11-1 with TRBJ1-3, with no clear D. Germline CDR1 and CDR2: SGHAT and FQDESV (reference sequence). The CDR3 spans 14 residues. The V gene lost 5 bases and the J gene lost 5 bases, with 13 bases spanning the gap.

This clone appeared a single time. J is TRBJ1-5 and V is TRBV18; D gene uncertain. Germline V gene sequence: CDR1 KGHSH, CDR2 LQKENI. The V and J ends lost 3 bases and 6 bases respectively, with 6 bases between them. CDR3 size: 12 residues. The CDR3 is CASSPNGQPQHF. The CDR3 coding sequence is TGTGCCAGCTCACCCAACGGTCAGCCCCAGCATTTT. Complete variable domain (other parts from reference TRBV18 and TRBJ1-5): NAGVMQNPRHLVRRRGQEARLRCSPMKGHSHVYWYRQLPEEGLKFMVYLQKENIIDESGMPKERFSAEFPKEGPSILRIQQVVRGDSAAYFCASSPNGQPQHFGDGTRLSIL.

J is TRBJ2-4 and V is TRBV6-6; D unclear. The CDR3 is 15 residues long. Germline values: CDR1 MNHNY, CDR2 SVGAGI (reference sequence). Trimming stripped 6 bases from V and 1 base from J, with 13 bases between. The CDR3 sequence is CASRVGFGAKNIQYF. For the CDR3, the DNA is TGTGCCAGCAGAGTGGGGTTTGGGGCCAAAAACATTCAGTACTTC.

The chain employs TRBV14 and TRBJ2-7; 10 positions match TRBD1. V was pared by 5 bases and J by 3 bases, with 7 bases of the junction left unmatched. The CDR3 is made up of 15 amino acids. Germline loops: CDR1 SGHDN, CDR2 FVKESK. The CDR3 DNA reads as TGTGCCAGCAGCGCCAGACAGGGGGCAGACTACGAGCAGTACTTC. This sequence encodes CASSARQGADYEQYF.

This sequence joins TRBV4-1 and TRBJ2-7; 7 nucleotides align to TRBD1. Per the germline V gene, CDR1 is MGHRA and CDR2 is YSYEKL. The CDR3 totals 16 residues. V shed 4 bases, J shed 0 bases, and the junction held 9 bases outside the gene matches. The CDR3 DNA sequence: TGCGCCAGCAGCCGCGACGTGGCAGGGGGCTCCTACGAGCAGTACTTC. Protein: CASSRDVAGGSYEQYF.

The chain uses TRBV9 and TRBJ2-1; 10 bases match TRBD1. Trimming at V came to 0 bases and at J to 6 bases, leaving 3 bases not matched to a gene. The CDR3 loop spans 15 amino acids. The germline V gene has CDR1 SGDLS and CDR2 YYNGEE. CDR3 DNA sequence: TGTGCCAGCAGCGTAGGGGACAGGGGAGGCAATGAGCAGTTCTTC. Protein: CASSVGDRGGNEQFF. The whole variable domain, remainder taken from reference TRBV9 and TRBJ2-1, is DSGVTQTPKHLITATGQRVTLRCSPRSGDLSVYWYQQSLDQGLQFLIQYYNGEERAKGNILERFSAQQFPDLHSELNLSSLELGDSALYFCASSVGDRGGNEQFFGPGTRLTVL.

V and J are TRBV7-2 and TRBJ2-1, with unresolved D. The CDR3 is 15 amino acids. Germline V gene sequence: CDR1 SGHTA, CDR2 FQGNSA. With 1 base removed from V and 8 bases from J, the gap between germline ends came to 15 bases. CDR3 coding DNA: TGTGCCAGCAGCTTAGGAAAACGGTGGTCCTATGAGCAGTTCTTC. Translated: CASSLGKRWSYEQFF.